Below are 26 T cell receptor beta chains sequenced from a single sample in a study of cytomegalovirus exposure and HLA in healthy donors. Researchers ran the PCR with 60 Vbeta and 13 Jbeta primers. Assay used: immunoSEQ multiplex PCR; TCRdb lists only in-frame clones, some missing. Of about 160,000 clones listed, roughly 87% are singletons. The sample taken for sequencing was PBMCs. The receptor source for this set is a woman in her twenties or thirties in good health and CMV-seronegative.

This CDR3 is CASSLGGRGGGTEAFF. The CDR3 DNA is TGTGCCAGCAGTTTGGGGGGGAGAGGTGGTGGCACTGAAGCTTTCTTT. The gene calls are TRBV28 and TRBJ1-1, with D possibly being TRBD1 (5 bases). The V gene lost 3 bases and the J gene lost 4 bases, with 18 bases spanning the gap. CDR1 and CDR2 (germline): MDHEN, SYDVKM. The CDR3 is made up of 16 amino acids.

The rearrangement links TRBV11-2 to TRBJ1-1, with D possibly matching TRBD1 (6 bases). Between the trimmed V and J ends, which lost 5 bases and 0 bases, there was a span of 19 bases. Germline CDR1 reads SGHAT; CDR2 reads FQNNGV. CDR3 length: 17 amino acids. CDR3 DNA sequence: TGTGCCAGCAGCCGCTTAGGGACAAGCCTCATGAACACTGAAGCTTTCTTT. Its translation: CASSRLGTSLMNTEAFF.

The rearrangement links TRBV7-6 to TRBJ1-5; D is unresolved. CDR3 length equals 16 residues. The V gene lost 1 base and the J gene lost 7 bases, with 17 bases spanning the gap. The V gene's germline CDR1 is SGHVS and CDR2 FNYEAQ. The CDR3 DNA sequence: TGTGCCAGCAGCTTAGATCGGGCCGGGGTTGGCCAGCCCCAGCATTTT. Amino acids: CASSLDRAGVGQPQHF.

The CDR3 loop is CAISGGTGVGETQYF. DNA for the CDR3: TGTGCCATCAGCGGGGGGACAGGGGTCGGGGAGACCCAGTACTTC. This chain connects TRBV10-3 to TRBJ2-5; 10 bases agree with TRBD1. Germline V CDR1 and CDR2: ENHRY, SYGVKD. The CDR3 totals 15 residues. V was clipped by 6 bases and J by 5 bases; unmatched bases: 9.

This sequence joins TRBV7-9 and TRBJ2-3; 8 bases are a match to TRBD2. Germline lookup yields CDR1 SEHNR and CDR2 FQNEAQ (reference sequence). The CDR3 runs to 18 residues. V was pared by 3 bases and J by 0 bases, with 11 bases of the junction left unmatched. The CDR3 protein is CASSLGSGVNQSTDTQYF. The CDR3 bases are TGTGCCAGCAGCTTGGGTAGCGGGGTGAACCAAAGCACAGATACGCAGTATTTT.

This chain links TRBV6-6 with TRBJ1-5; D gene uncertain. V was clipped by 4 bases and J by 2 bases, with 6 bases between them. Germline V CDR1 and CDR2: MNHNY, SVGAGI (reference sequence). This CDR3 is 13 amino acids long. This CDR3 is CASSSSGNQPQHF. As DNA, the CDR3 is TGTGCCAGCAGTTCCAGTGGCAATCAGCCCCAGCATTTT.

The chain couples TRBV28 to TRBJ1-2; D perhaps matches TRBD1 (5 bases). The CDR3 extends over 15 amino acids. V was pared by 4 bases and J by 0 bases, with 12 bases between. Germline V lookup: CDR1 MDHEN, CDR2 SYDVKM. CDR3 sequence: CASSSPGRANYGYTF. The CDR3 DNA follows: TGTGCCAGCAGTTCCCCAGGGCGCGCTAACTATGGCTACACCTTC.

This clone is a singleton in its sample. The V gene is TRBV5-1, the J gene TRBJ2-7; TRBD2 is a possible D gene (6 bases). The germline V gene encodes CDR1 SGHRS and CDR2 YFSETQ. This CDR3 is 13 amino acids long. The ends were cut back, 3 bases at V and 7 bases at J, with 14 bases in the middle. In DNA form, the CDR3 reads TGCGCCAGCAGCTACGGGCCCGCGGGGGAGCAGTACTTC. Protein product: CASSYGPAGEQYF.

This sequence joins TRBV19 and TRBJ2-2; TRBD1 matches 10 bases. Germline-derived CDR1 and CDR2 are LNHDA and SQIVND (reference sequence). V shed 9 bases and J 3 bases; nucleotides not matched to a gene: 4. CDR3 length equals 14 residues. CDR3 bases: TGTGCCAGCCGGGACAGGGGATACACCGGGGAGCTGTTTTTT. This gives the protein CASRDRGYTGELFF. Combining the CDR3 with reference TRBV19 and TRBJ2-2 gives the whole variable domain DGGITQSPKYLFRKEGQNVTLSCEQNLNHDAMYWYRQDPGQGLRLIYYSQIVNDFQKGDIAEGYSVSREKKESFPLTVTSAQKNPTAFYLCASRDRGYTGELFFGEGSRLTVL.

This clone came up once. V gene TRBV9 combines with J gene TRBJ2-3; D gene ambiguous. V was pared by 0 bases and J by 5 bases, with 7 bases between. The CDR3 runs 13 residues. Germline values: CDR1 SGDLS, CDR2 YYNGEE. CDR3 in amino acids: CASSVGHVDTQYF. In nucleotides, the CDR3 is TGTGCCAGCAGCGTAGGGCATGTAGATACGCAGTATTTT.

V is TRBV5-1 and J is TRBJ1-6; TRBD1 aligns across 7 bases. CDR3 length: 14 amino acids. The junction had 9 bases not matched to a gene; V was cut back by 6 bases and J by 9 bases. CDR1 and CDR2 (germline): SGHRS, YFSETQ. The CDR3 region is CASTLTGVGSPLHF. For the CDR3, the DNA is TGCGCCAGCACCTTAACAGGGGTCGGTTCACCCCTCCACTTT. Full variable domain (remainder filled in from reference TRBV5-1 and TRBJ1-6): KAGVTQTPRYLIKTRGQQVTLSCSPISGHRSVSWYQQTPGQGLQFLFEYFSETQRNKGNFPGRFSGRQFSNSRSEMNVSTLELGDSALYLCASTLTGVGSPLHFGNGTRLTVT.

This sequence joins TRBV27 and TRBJ2-3; TRBD1 agrees at 9 bases. The CDR3 has 20 residues. The germline V gene has CDR1 MNHEY and CDR2 SMNVEV (reference sequence). Losses at the gene ends were 0 bases for V and 1 base for J; bases not matched to a gene: 14. In nucleotides, the CDR3 is TGTGCCAGCAGTTTATCGAGGACAGGGGTTCCAATCGCTGGCACAGATACGCAGTATTTT. Protein product: CASSLSRTGVPIAGTDTQYF.

This clone was seen only a few times. V and J are TRBV18 and TRBJ2-6, with 7 bases matching TRBD1. J gave up 0 bases and V 4 bases, and 3 bases lay outside the gene matches. The length of the CDR3 is 16 residues. CDR1 and CDR2 (germline): KGHSH, LQKENI. The CDR3 spells CASSRDSSSGANVLTF. The DNA for the CDR3 is TGTGCCAGCTCACGGGACAGCAGCTCTGGGGCCAACGTCCTGACTTTC.

Here the CDR3 reads CASSMRTDLDSAKNIQYF. The CDR3 region has the DNA TGTGCCAGCAGCATGAGGACAGATCTCGACTCAGCCAAAAACATTCAGTACTTC. The V gene is TRBV6-4, the J gene TRBJ2-4, with TRBD1 as a possible D gene (6 bases). Germline values: CDR1 MRHNA, CDR2 SNTAGT. V lost 6 bases, J lost 0 bases, and 21 bases lay in between. The CDR3 has 18 residues.

As to this clone: A read error may produce the germline difference seen at one junction end. This chain joins TRBV29-1 and TRBJ2-7, with 7 bases lining up with TRBD2. The V gene's germline CDR1 is SQVTM and CDR2 ANQGSEA. The CDR3 loop spans 13 amino acids. CDR3 sequence: CSVEEGGRNEQYF. The DNA for the CDR3 is TGCAGCGTTGAAGAGGGAGGGAGAAACGAGCAGTATTTC.

The gene calls are TRBV27 and TRBJ2-7, with TRBD2 identical over 10 bases. The CDR3 extends over 16 amino acids. The V segment lost 5 bases and the J segment 9 bases; nucleotides outside the gene matches: 16. In germline, CDR1 is MNHEY, CDR2 SMNVEV (reference sequence). CDR3 nucleotide sequence: TGTGCCAGCAGTCCGCCCCTAGCGGGAGCCCTCTCAGGGCAGTACTTC. It specifies CASSPPLAGALSGQYF.

This chain connects TRBV28 to TRBJ2-2; D unclear. The V and J ends lost 3 bases and 4 bases respectively, with 6 bases between them. The germline V gene has CDR1 MDHEN and CDR2 SYDVKM. The CDR3 has 13 residues. CDR3 region: CASSFPVTGELFF. The CDR3 nucleotides are TGTGCCAGCAGTTTCCCCGTCACCGGGGAGCTGTTTTTT.

The rearrangement links TRBV11-2 to TRBJ2-2; D is possibly TRBD2 (5 bases). V was clipped by 8 bases and J by 0 bases, with 19 bases between them. The V gene's germline CDR1 is SGHAT and CDR2 FQNNGV. The CDR3 covers 17 residues. This CDR3 reads CASRNPPWRANTGELFF. CDR3 nucleotides: TGTGCCAGCCGAAACCCCCCCTGGCGGGCGAACACCGGGGAGCTGTTTTTT.

The V gene is TRBV4-3, the J gene TRBJ2-1, with D possibly being TRBD2 (5 bases). This CDR3 spans 12 amino acids. V lost 3 bases, J lost 9 bases, and 9 bases lay in between. In germline, CDR1 is LGHNA, CDR2 YSLEER. The CDR3 is CASSQPEGEQFF. The CDR3 DNA follows: TGCGCCAGCAGCCAGCCCGAGGGTGAGCAGTTCTTC.

This chain links TRBV30 with TRBJ1-4; D is uncertain. Trimming left V 0 bases short and J 7 bases short, with 12 bases between. The CDR3 loop spans 14 amino acids. CDR1 is GTSNPN and CDR2 is SVGIG in the germline V gene (reference sequence). This CDR3 reads CAWSVGTVGEKLFF. For the CDR3, the DNA is TGTGCCTGGAGTGTAGGAACAGTCGGTGAAAAACTGTTTTTT.

This clone was recorded only once. This chain connects TRBV5-1 to TRBJ1-2; 7 positions agree with TRBD1. Unmatched junction bases numbered 3, after V lost 0 bases and J lost 4 bases. This CDR3 comprises 14 residues. In germline, CDR1 is SGHRS, CDR2 YFSETQ. CDR3 sequence reads: CASSLGQGPYGYTF. In DNA, the CDR3 is TGCGCCAGCAGCTTGGGACAGGGCCCCTATGGCTACACCTTC.

This clone was recorded a few times. The chain has TRBV6-1 and TRBJ1-1; 9 bases agree with TRBD1. Germline V CDR1 and CDR2: MNHNS, SASEGT. This CDR3 has 13 amino acids. Trimming took 5 bases from V and 6 from J; bases not matched to a gene: 4. For the CDR3, the DNA is TGTGCCAGCAGTCGACAGGGGGTCGCTGAAGCTTTCTTT. This translates into CASSRQGVAEAFF.

This chain joins TRBV9 and TRBJ2-3; tentative D call: TRBD1 (5 bases). Looked up from germline, CDR1 is SGDLS and CDR2 is YYNGEE. The CDR3 consists of 15 residues. V was clipped by 0 bases and J by 3 bases, with 11 bases between them. The CDR3 protein is CASSVEGQGTDTQYF. CDR3 DNA: TGTGCCAGCAGCGTAGAGGGTCAGGGAACAGATACGCAGTATTTT.

V gene TRBV7-9 combines with J gene TRBJ1-2; 7 bases align to TRBD1. V shed 5 bases and J 1 base; nucleotides not matched to a gene: 1. This CDR3 comprises 13 residues. Germline CDR1 is SEHNR and CDR2 is FQNEAQ (reference sequence). CDR3 coding DNA: TGTGCCAGCAGCCGGGACAGTAACTATGGCTACACCTTC. This encodes CASSRDSNYGYTF.

This chain links TRBV6-5 with TRBJ2-5; D is uncertain. Trimming pared 3 bases from V and 2 bases from J, leaving 10 bases between. The length of the CDR3 is 14 residues. Germline CDR1 reads MNHEY; CDR2 reads SVGAGI. The CDR3 region has the DNA TGTGCCAGCAGTTATGGCAGATATCAAGAGACCCAGTACTTC. This codes for CASSYGRYQETQYF.

V usage is TRBV7-9 and J usage is TRBJ1-1, with 8 bases lining up with TRBD1. Germline V gene data show CDR1 as SEHNR and CDR2 as FQNEAQ (reference sequence). The CDR3 runs to 17 residues. The V gene end was trimmed by 2 bases and the J gene end by 6 bases; junction bases not matched to a gene: 14. CDR3 amino acids: CASSLWGSARGPAEAFF. CDR3 DNA: TGTGCCAGCAGCTTATGGGGGTCCGCCAGGGGGCCTGCTGAAGCTTTCTTT.